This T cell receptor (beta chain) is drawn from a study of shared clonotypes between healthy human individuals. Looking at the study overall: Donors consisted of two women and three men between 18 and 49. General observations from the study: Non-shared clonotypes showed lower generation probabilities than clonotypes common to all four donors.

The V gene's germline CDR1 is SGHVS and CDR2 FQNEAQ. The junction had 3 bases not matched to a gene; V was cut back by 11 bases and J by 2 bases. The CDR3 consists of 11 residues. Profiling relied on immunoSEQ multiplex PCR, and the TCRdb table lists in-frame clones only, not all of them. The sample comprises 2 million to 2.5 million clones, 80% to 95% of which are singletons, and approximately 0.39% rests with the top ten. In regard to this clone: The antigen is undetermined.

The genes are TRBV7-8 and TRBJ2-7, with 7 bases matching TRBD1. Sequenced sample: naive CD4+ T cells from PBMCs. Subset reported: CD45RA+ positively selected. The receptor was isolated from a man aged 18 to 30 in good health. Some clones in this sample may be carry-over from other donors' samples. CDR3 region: CASGGAYEQYF. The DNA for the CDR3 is TGTGCCTCAGGGGGAGCCTACGAGCAGTACTTC.